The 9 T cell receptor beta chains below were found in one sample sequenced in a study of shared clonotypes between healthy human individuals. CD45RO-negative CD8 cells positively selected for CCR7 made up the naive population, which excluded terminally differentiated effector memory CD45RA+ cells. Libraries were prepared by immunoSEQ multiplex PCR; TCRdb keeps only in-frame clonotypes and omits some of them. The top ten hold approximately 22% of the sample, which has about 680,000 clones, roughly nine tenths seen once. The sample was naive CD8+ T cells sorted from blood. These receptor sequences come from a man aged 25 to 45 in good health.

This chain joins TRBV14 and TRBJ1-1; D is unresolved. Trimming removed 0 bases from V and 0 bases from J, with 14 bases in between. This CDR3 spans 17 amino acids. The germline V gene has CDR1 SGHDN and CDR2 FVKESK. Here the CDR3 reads CASSQDLGGLLNTEAFF. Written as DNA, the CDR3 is TGTGCCAGCAGCCAAGATCTAGGAGGTTTACTGAACACTGAAGCTTTCTTT.

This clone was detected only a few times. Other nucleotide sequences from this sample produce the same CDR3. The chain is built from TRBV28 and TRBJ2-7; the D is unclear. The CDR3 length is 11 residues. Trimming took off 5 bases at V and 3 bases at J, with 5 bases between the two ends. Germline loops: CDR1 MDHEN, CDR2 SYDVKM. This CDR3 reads CASSPNYEQYF. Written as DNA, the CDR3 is TGTGCCAGCAGTCCAAACTACGAGCAGTACTTC.

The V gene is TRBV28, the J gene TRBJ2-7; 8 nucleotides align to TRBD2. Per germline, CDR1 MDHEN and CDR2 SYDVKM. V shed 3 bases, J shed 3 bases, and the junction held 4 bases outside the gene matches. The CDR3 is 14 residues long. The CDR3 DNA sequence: TGTGCCAGCAGTTTTGGACTAGCTATCTACGAGCAGTACTTC. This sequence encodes CASSFGLAIYEQYF.

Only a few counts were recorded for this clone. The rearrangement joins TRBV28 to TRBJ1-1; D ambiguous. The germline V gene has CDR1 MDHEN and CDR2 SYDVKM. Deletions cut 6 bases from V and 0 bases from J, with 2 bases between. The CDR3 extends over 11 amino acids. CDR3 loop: CASRMNTEAFF. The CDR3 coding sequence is TGTGCCAGCAGGATGAACACTGAAGCTTTCTTT.

The CDR3 nucleotides read TGTGCCAGCAGCCAAGACCCCTTGAGGGGCACTAGCGGATACAATGAGCAGTTCTTC. It codes for CASSQDPLRGTSGYNEQFF. The chain joins TRBV14 to TRBJ2-1; TRBD2 matches 8 bases. The trim removed 0 bases at V and 4 bases at J, leaving 14 bases unmatched. Per the germline V gene, CDR1 is SGHDN and CDR2 is FVKESK. The CDR3 covers 19 residues.

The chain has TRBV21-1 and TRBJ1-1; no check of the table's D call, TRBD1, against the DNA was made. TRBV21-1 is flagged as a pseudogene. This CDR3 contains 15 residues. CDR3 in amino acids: CASSKARQGATEAFF. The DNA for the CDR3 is TGTGCCAGCAGCAAAGCGCGGCAGGGGGCCACTGAAGCTTTCTTT.

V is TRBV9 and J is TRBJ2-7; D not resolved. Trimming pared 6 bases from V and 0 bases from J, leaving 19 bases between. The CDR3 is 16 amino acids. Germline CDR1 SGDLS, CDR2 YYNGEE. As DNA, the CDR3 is TGTGCCAGCACCCTTAGAGATCAAGCTGCCTCCTACGAGCAGTACTTC. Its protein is CASTLRDQAASYEQYF. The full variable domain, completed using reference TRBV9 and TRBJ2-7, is DSGVTQTPKHLITATGQRVTLRCSPRSGDLSVYWYQQSLDQGLQFLIQYYNGEERAKGNILERFSAQQFPDLHSELNLSSLELGDSALYFCASTLRDQAASYEQYFGPGTRLTVT.

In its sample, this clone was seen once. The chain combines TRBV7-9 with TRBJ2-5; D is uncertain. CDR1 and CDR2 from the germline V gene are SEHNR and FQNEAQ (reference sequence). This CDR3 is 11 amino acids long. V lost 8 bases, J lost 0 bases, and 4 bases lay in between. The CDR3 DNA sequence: TGTGCCAGCGATGACCAAGAGACCCAGTACTTC. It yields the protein CASDDQETQYF. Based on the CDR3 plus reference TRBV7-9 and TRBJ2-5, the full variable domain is DTGVSQNPRHKITKRGQNVTFRCDPISEHNRLYWYRQTLGQGPEFLTYFQNEAQLEKSRLLSDRFSAERPKGSFSTLEIQRTEQGDSAMYLCASDDQETQYFGPGTRLLVL.

CDR3 sequence: CASSLVSGVEGYTF. The CDR3 bases are TGTGCCAGCAGCTTGGTATCAGGAGTCGAGGGCTACACCTTC. The genes are TRBV5-8 and TRBJ1-2; D not resolved. CDR3 length: 14 amino acids. Trimming cost V 0 bases and J 8 bases, with 14 bases left between them. From germline, CDR1 is SGHTS and CDR2 YDEGEE.